This is a list of T cell receptor beta chains from one sample in a study of cytotoxic CD8 clonotypes in ibrutinib-treated CLL. The assay was immunoSEQ multiplex PCR, and TCRdb's table has in-frame clones only and misses some. Among 14,000 or so clones, 55% to 70% were seen once, and the ten largest hold 35% to 50%. The sample consisted of PBMCs, taken before ibrutinib treatment. The source of these receptors is a human donor with chronic lymphocytic leukemia. CDR3s include the opening cysteine and the closing phenylalanine or tryptophan. The D gene is left open where the match is weak. Expanded clones get a size class; other rows say once, few or many, or leave the size out.

>NA|TRBJ1-2|few|TRBV14
TGTGCCAGCAGCCAAGATAGGGGATCTGGCTACACCTTC
CASSQDRGSGYTF
>TRBD1|TRBJ1-2|NA|TRBV6-5
TGTGCCAGCAGTTACACCGGGACAGGGATCTATGGCTACACCTTC
CASSYTGTGIYGYTF
>TRBD1|TRBJ1-6|NA|TRBV10-2
TGCGCCACCCAGACAGGGGTGAATAATTCACCCCTCCACTTT
CATQTGVNNSPLHF
>TRBD1|TRBJ2-3|NA|TRBV18
TGTGCCAGCTCACCTTCGGGACAGGGGGCATCAGATACGCAGTATTTT
CASSPSGQGASDTQYF
>NA|TRBJ1-1|NA|TRBV2
TGTGCCAGCGTCGGAGAGGGCACTGAAGCTTTCTTT
CASVGEGTEAFF
>NA|TRBJ2-7|NA|TRBV19
TGTGCCAGTAAAGATGACCGAAACTACGAGCAGTACTTC
CASKDDRNYEQYF
>NA|TRBJ1-2|NA|TRBV1
TGCACCAGCAAGACCGGGACAGACTTTTATGGCTACACCTTC
CTSKTGTDFYGYTF
>TRBD1|TRBJ2-7|NA|TRBV7-9
TGTGCCAGCAGCTTGACAGGGGGAACCTACGAGCAGTACTTC
CASSLTGGTYEQYF
>TRBD1|TRBJ1-2|NA|TRBV13
TGTGCCAGCAGCTCGGGACAGGGAAACTATGGCTACACCTTC
CASSSGQGNYGYTF
>TRBD2|TRBJ2-2|NA|TRBV4-2
TGTGCCAGCAGCCGGGGGGGGGCCGGGGAGCTGTTTTTT
CASSRGGAGELFF
>TRBD2|TRBJ2-5|NA|TRBV10-3
TGTGCCATGTCGGGCGGGGGGGCCCCGGAGACCCAGTACTTC
CAMSGGGAPETQYF
>TRBD1|TRBJ2-5|NA|TRBV5-1
TGCGCCAGTTTACGGGACAGTTTTCAAGAGACCCAGTACTTC
CASLRDSFQETQYF
>NA|TRBJ1-2|NA|TRBV30
TGTGCCTGGATCCCCTTTAGACAGCCCTATGGCTACACCTTC
CAWIPFRQPYGYTF
>TRBD1|TRBJ2-7|NA|TRBV11-2
TGTGCCAGCAGCTTAGAGGGGACAGGTAGATCCTACGAGCAGTACTTC
CASSLEGTGRSYEQYF
>NA|TRBJ2-2|NA|TRBV19
TGTGCCAGCCACCATCCCTTCACCGGGGAGCTGTTTTTT
CASHHPFTGELFF
>TRBD2|TRBJ2-1|NA|TRBV2
TGTGCCAGCAAGGGAGGTAGCGGGGGCTATGAGCAGTTCTTC
CASKGGSGGYEQFF
>NA|TRBJ1-4|NA|TRBV27
TGTGCCAGCAGGGGCAAGACCCGGGACGCAAAAAAACTGTTTTTT
CASRGKTRDAKKLFF
>NA|TRBJ1-1|NA|TRBV18
TGTGCCAGCTCACCACCGTCGGGACAGAACACTGAAGCTTTCTTT
CASSPPSGQNTEAFF
>NA|TRBJ2-3|NA|TRBV18
TGTGCCAGCTCACCACAAGGGGGACTGGCAGATACGCAGTATTTT
CASSPQGGLADTQYF
>NA|TRBJ2-1|NA|TRBV19
TGTGCCAGTAGTACCCCCAGGGGTGAGCAGTTCTTC
CASSTPRGEQFF
>TRBD1|TRBJ1-1|few|TRBV19
TGTGCCAGTAGCCCCAGCCGGGACAGCACTGAAGCTTTCTTT
CASSPSRDSTEAFF
>NA|TRBJ2-2|NA|TRBV5-4
TGTGCCAGCAGCGCAACAGGGAATAGTAAGGGGGAGCTGTTTTTT
CASSATGNSKGELFF